This passage covers 15 T cell receptor beta chains from one sample sequenced in a study of identical twins. TCRdb re-derived calls from the 5' RACE reads in MiXCR, one entry per CDR3 protein. This sample has hundreds of thousands of distinct CDR3 sequences, with roughly 9% found just once. These same data were also listed under a study on yellow fever vaccine responses in identical twins.

The sequenced sample consisted of CD8+ T cells sorted from blood. Source of these receptors: a woman younger than 30 in good health.

The table lists this clonotype with many counts. The rearrangement joins TRBV7-9 to TRBJ2-1; 11 bases line up with TRBD2. The trim removed 6 bases at V and 4 bases at J, leaving 5 bases unmatched. The CDR3 is 15 amino acids. Germline V CDR1 and CDR2: SEHNR, FQNEAQ (reference sequence). The DNA for the CDR3 is TGTGCCAGCAGGACACTAGCGGGAGAATACAATGAGCAGTTCTTC. It codes for CASRTLAGEYNEQFF.

The V call is TRBV29-1, the J call TRBJ2-2; maybe TRBD1 (6 bases). V was cut by 6 bases and J by 7 bases, with 21 bases left in between. The CDR3 sequence is 15 residues long. CDR1 and CDR2 (germline): SQVTM, ANQGSEA. CDR3 in amino acids: CSVSPLPPRGGELFF. CDR3 DNA sequence: TGCAGCGTATCCCCTCTCCCACCCAGGGGCGGGGAGCTGTTTTTT.

This clonotype has at least ten counts. This chain uses TRBV4-2 with TRBJ2-7; possible D gene TRBD1, 6 bases. V lost 3 bases to trimming and J lost 1 base, with 16 bases between them. Germline lookup yields CDR1 LGHNA and CDR2 YNFKEQ. The CDR3 covers 16 residues. The CDR3 spells CASSHRAGDNSYEQYF. CDR3 coding DNA: TGTGCCAGCAGCCATCGGGCAGGGGATAATTCCTACGAGCAGTACTTC.

This chain joins TRBV7-9 and TRBJ2-5; D unresolved. The CDR3 has 13 residues. The V and J ends lost 5 bases and 1 base respectively, with 8 bases between them. Germline values: CDR1 SEHNR, CDR2 FQNEAQ (reference sequence). The CDR3 DNA reads TGTGCCAGCAGCCGAAACACCCAAGAGACCCAGTACTTC. Encoded protein: CASSRNTQETQYF.

A few counts support this clonotype. This chain links TRBV28 with TRBJ2-7, with D perhaps matching TRBD1 (5 bases). Trimming removed 1 base at V and 0 bases at J, with 7 bases between. The CDR3 totals 14 residues. Per the germline V gene, CDR1 is MDHEN and CDR2 is SYDVKM. CDR3 amino acids: CASSLYQGSYEQYF. The CDR3 region has the DNA TGTGCCAGCAGTTTATATCAGGGCTCCTACGAGCAGTACTTC.

This chain connects TRBV24-1 to TRBJ2-3, with D unresolved. The V end lost 3 bases, the J end lost 0 bases, and 12 bases lay between the germline ends. In germline, CDR1 is KGHDR, CDR2 SFDVKD. The CDR3 totals 16 residues. The CDR3 DNA sequence: TGTGCCACCAGTGATGTCTGGGGTGCTAGCACAGATACGCAGTATTTT. This encodes CATSDVWGASTDTQYF.

This clonotype was seen a handful of times. This rearrangement joins TRBV20-1 to TRBJ2-5, with D tentatively TRBD2 (7 bases). CDR1 and CDR2 (germline): DFQATT, SNEGSKA (reference sequence). CDR3 length: 14 residues. V lost 5 bases and J lost 4, with 17 bases in between. CDR3 nucleotides: TGCAGTGCTCAGGGGAGGGATCGCGGAGAGACCCAGTACTTC. Translation gives CSAQGRDRGETQYF.

This clonotype showed up many times. The chain couples TRBV10-3 to TRBJ1-6; D uncertain. In germline, CDR1 is ENHRY, CDR2 SYGVKD. The V end was cut by 5 bases, the J end by 0 bases, with 20 bases between. CDR3 size: 19 residues. CDR3 DNA sequence: TGTGCCATCAGTCCCGATACCTTAACCGGGAGCTCCTATAATTCACCCCTCCACTTT. Encoded protein: CAISPDTLTGSSYNSPLHF.

This clonotype was counted ten times or more. The chain couples TRBV20-1 to TRBJ2-1; no clear D gene. V shed 4 bases and J shed 2 bases, with 9 bases lying between them. Germline V gene data show CDR1 as DFQATT and CDR2 as SNEGSKA (reference sequence). The CDR3 contains 13 residues. The DNA of the CDR3 is TGCAGTGCTATCGACGGTGCCTACAATGAGCAGTTCTTC. This gives the protein CSAIDGAYNEQFF.

The rearrangement links TRBV4-3 to TRBJ1-1; D remains unclear. V lost 0 bases and J lost 0, with 8 bases in between. The CDR3 has 15 residues. The germline V gene encodes CDR1 LGHNA and CDR2 YSLEER. The chain's CDR3 is CASSQDPSVNTEAFF. The CDR3 DNA is TGCGCCAGCAGCCAAGATCCGTCCGTGAACACTGAAGCTTTCTTT.

This clonotype was picked up many times. The chain joins TRBV4-3 to TRBJ1-2; D call uncertain. There are 16 residues in the CDR3. CDR1 and CDR2 from the germline V gene are LGHNA and YSLEER. V lost 0 bases and J 7 bases, leaving 18 bases between the germline ends. CDR3 protein: CASSQDRAAPMLGYTF. The CDR3 region has the DNA TGCGCCAGCAGCCAAGATCGCGCAGCCCCGATGCTTGGCTACACCTTC.

This clonotype was found a few times. V and J are TRBV20-1 and TRBJ2-3, with 11 nucleotides matching TRBD2. The V and J ends lost 3 bases and 2 bases, in that order; junction bases with no gene match: 4. Germline V gives CDR1 DFQATT, CDR2 SNEGSKA (reference sequence). The CDR3 length is 15 residues. Here the CDR3 reads CSARGLADNTDTQYF. In DNA form, the CDR3 reads TGCAGTGCTAGGGGACTAGCGGACAACACAGATACGCAGTATTTT.

This clonotype was observed at least ten times. The rearrangement links TRBV6-4 to TRBJ1-6; no clear D gene. CDR3 length: 12 residues. V lost 6 bases and J lost 15, with 15 bases in between. Germline V gene lookup returns CDR1 MRHNA and CDR2 SNTAGT. CDR3 loop: CASRGSDGGLHF. The CDR3 DNA follows: TGTGCCAGCAGAGGCTCGGACGGAGGCCTCCACTTT.

In its sample, this clonotype was seen many times. The rearrangement joins TRBV7-2 to TRBJ2-1; TRBD2 agrees at 13 bases. The CDR3 length is 17 residues. Germline lookup yields CDR1 SGHTA and CDR2 FQGNSA. Unmatched junction bases numbered 7, after V lost 5 bases and J lost 3 bases. The CDR3 here is CASSPRLAGGNYNEQFF. CDR3 bases: TGTGCCAGCAGCCCTCGACTAGCGGGGGGTAACTACAATGAGCAGTTCTTC. The full variable domain, in which reference TRBV7-2 and TRBJ2-1 provide the parts outside the CDR3, is GAGVSQSPSNKVTEKGKDVELRCDPISGHTALYWYRQSLGQGLEFLIYFQGNSAPDKSGLPSDRFSAERTGGSVSTLTIQRTQQEDSAVYLCASSPRLAGGNYNEQFFGPGTRLTVL.

This clonotype came up a few times. V usage is TRBV7-9 and J usage is TRBJ1-2; 7 bases fit TRBD1. The trim removed 5 bases at V and 2 bases at J, leaving 8 bases unmatched. CDR1 and CDR2 from the germline V gene are SEHNR and FQNEAQ (reference sequence). CDR3 length: 15 residues. CDR3 in DNA: TGTGCCAGCAGCCCCCAAGGGACAGCCAACTATGGCTACACCTTC. Translated: CASSPQGTANYGYTF.